The source of this TCR beta chain is a study of blood T cells in healthy people across ages. Primers used in a second PCR of roughly 6 to 11 cycles were a sample-barcoded 5' primer and a J-beta primer mix. Each CDR3 protein is one row after TCRdb ran MiXCR on the 5' RACE reads. The sample lists roughly 2 million distinct CDR3 sequences, about 50% occurring once. V lost 0 bases and J 5 bases, leaving 13 bases between the germline ends. The CDR3 runs 15 residues. Germline V gene sequence: CDR1 LGHNA, CDR2 YSLEER. This clonotype was found many times. Material: blood. This receptor was identified in a woman aged 40-49 years in good health. V gene TRBV4-3 combines with J gene TRBJ2-5, with a possible D match to TRBD2 (5 bases). Here the CDR3 DNA reads TGCGCCAGCAGCCAAGATACCAGCGGCGGCGAGACCCAGTACTTC. This translates into CASSQDTSGGETQYF.